The clone carrying this T cell receptor beta chain was observed many times. The entry originates in a study of T cells in Graves' hyperthyroidism and ophthalmopathy. The investigators amplified TCR beta CDR3 regions from RNA transcripts. RT-PCR in the first round (using the HTBI primer set) targeted the TCR CDR3. TCRdb reanalysed the multiplex PCR reads using MiXCR and keeps one entry per CDR3 protein. The repertoire holds roughly 130,000 distinct CDR3 sequences, with approximately 20% as singletons. Sequencing was done on a sample of blood. The clonotype originates from a woman in her forties or fifties with Graves' hyperthyroidism that later progressed to Graves' ophthalmopathy.

In DNA, the CDR3 is TGTGCCAGCAGTTTTGCCGACTATGGCTACACCTTC. It is translated as CASSFADYGYTF. The gene calls are TRBV28 and TRBJ1-2; unclear D gene. The germline gives CDR1 MDHEN, CDR2 SYDVKM. The length of the CDR3 is 12 residues. Trimming shortened V by 3 bases and J by 3 bases, and 5 bases separated the two germline ends.